This entry lists 10 T cell receptor beta chains sequenced from one sample in a study of long-term antiretroviral therapy in people with HIV. Survey-level resolution applied to immunoSEQ assay v3.0. The protocol was immunoSEQ multiplex PCR, while the TCRdb copy is restricted to in-frame clones and leaves out a portion. The top ten hold around a tenth of the sample, which has around 8,000 clones, 84% seen once. Specimen: unsorted PBMCs, collected 0.3 years before starting antiretroviral therapy. The source of these receptors is a man in his thirties or forties with HIV.

As DNA, the CDR3 is TGCAGCGTTGAGGGCCAGGGGGTTGCCACCTACGAGCAGTACTTC. This sequence encodes CSVEGQGVATYEQYF. J is TRBJ2-7 and V is TRBV29-1; 7 bases match TRBD1. The V segment lost 3 bases and the J segment 2 bases; nucleotides outside the gene matches: 10. The CDR3 has 15 amino acids. Germline V gene data show CDR1 as SQVTM and CDR2 as ANQGSEA.

The chain recombines TRBV4-3 with TRBJ2-3, with 11 positions matching TRBD2. Germline loops: CDR1 LGHNA, CDR2 YSLEER. The V gene end was trimmed by 5 bases and the J gene end by 5 bases; junction bases not matched to a gene: 6. This CDR3 has 15 amino acids. The CDR3 DNA follows: TGCGCCAGCAGCTATAGCGGGGGGGGCAGAGATACGCAGTATTTT. Its translation is CASSYSGGGRDTQYF.

The chain uses TRBV19 and TRBJ1-6; TRBD1 is a possible D gene (6 bases). Per the germline V gene, CDR1 is LNHDA and CDR2 is SQIVND (reference sequence). The CDR3 length is 13 residues. V lost 5 bases and J 9 bases, leaving 11 bases between the germline ends. CDR3 DNA sequence: TGTGCCAGTAGTCAACCGACAGGTTCACCCCTCCACTTT. Amino acid sequence: CASSQPTGSPLHF.

This CDR3 reads CASSEGTGHGGAYLETQYF. The CDR3 DNA is TGTGCCAGCAGCGAGGGGACAGGGCATGGGGGAGCCTACCTGGAGACCCAGTACTTC. The chain recombines TRBV9 with TRBJ2-5; 9 nucleotides line up with TRBD1. This CDR3 has 19 residues. Trimming cost V 3 bases and J 5 bases; bases outside gene matches: 20. Germline-derived CDR1 and CDR2 are SGDLS and YYNGEE.

This clone was recorded once. The rearrangement joins TRBV4-2 to TRBJ2-7; possibly TRBD1 for D (5 bases). The CDR3 is 17 amino acids. V was clipped by 3 bases and J by 3 bases, with 21 bases between them. The germline V gene encodes CDR1 LGHNA and CDR2 YNFKEQ. CDR3 coding DNA: TGTGCCAGCAGCCATGCCCAGGACACCTCAACCCTCTACGAGCAGTACTTC. The encoded protein is CASSHAQDTSTLYEQYF.

This CDR3 is CASSLVRETQYF. The CDR3 DNA follows: TGTGCCAGCAGCTTAGTAAGAGAGACCCAGTACTTC. This chain uses TRBV7-6 with TRBJ2-5; D is unresolved. The V end lost 1 base, the J end lost 4 bases, and 4 bases lay between the germline ends. The germline V gene has CDR1 SGHVS and CDR2 FNYEAQ. This CDR3 comprises 12 residues.

This rearrangement joins TRBV19 to TRBJ1-5; no reliable D call. This CDR3 has 15 residues. Trimming cost V 7 bases and J 2 bases, with 15 bases left between them. Germline values: CDR1 LNHDA, CDR2 SQIVND (reference sequence). The CDR3 DNA is TGTGCCAGTAAAACTCAGGTAGCGGGCAATCAGCCCCAGCATTTT. Encoded protein: CASKTQVAGNQPQHF.

The chain employs TRBV18 and TRBJ1-5; 10 nucleotides match TRBD1. The germline V gene has CDR1 KGHSH and CDR2 LQKENI. The CDR3 length is 16 residues. Trimming removed 0 bases from V and 7 bases from J; junction bases left unmatched: 6. The CDR3 DNA reads as TGTGCCAGCTCACCACCGGGACAGGGGACGCAACAGCCCCAGCATTTT. Protein product: CASSPPGQGTQQPQHF.

V usage is TRBV6-1 and J usage is TRBJ2-5, with TRBD1 identical over 7 bases. The trim removed 5 bases at V and 3 bases at J, leaving 6 bases unmatched. CDR3 size: 14 residues. Germline values: CDR1 MNHNS, CDR2 SASEGT. CDR3 in amino acids: CASSPRQGEETQYF. CDR3 coding DNA: TGTGCCAGCAGTCCCCGACAGGGAGAAGAGACCCAGTACTTC.

CDR3 sequence (DNA): TGTGCCAGTAGTGGACAGGGGGCTCTGTACGAGCAGTACTTC. Amino acid sequence: CASSGQGALYEQYF. The chain employs TRBV19 and TRBJ2-7; 11 bases line up with TRBD1. J was trimmed by 4 bases and V by 5 bases; bases with no gene match: 4. The V gene's germline CDR1 is LNHDA and CDR2 SQIVND (reference sequence). The CDR3 covers 14 residues.